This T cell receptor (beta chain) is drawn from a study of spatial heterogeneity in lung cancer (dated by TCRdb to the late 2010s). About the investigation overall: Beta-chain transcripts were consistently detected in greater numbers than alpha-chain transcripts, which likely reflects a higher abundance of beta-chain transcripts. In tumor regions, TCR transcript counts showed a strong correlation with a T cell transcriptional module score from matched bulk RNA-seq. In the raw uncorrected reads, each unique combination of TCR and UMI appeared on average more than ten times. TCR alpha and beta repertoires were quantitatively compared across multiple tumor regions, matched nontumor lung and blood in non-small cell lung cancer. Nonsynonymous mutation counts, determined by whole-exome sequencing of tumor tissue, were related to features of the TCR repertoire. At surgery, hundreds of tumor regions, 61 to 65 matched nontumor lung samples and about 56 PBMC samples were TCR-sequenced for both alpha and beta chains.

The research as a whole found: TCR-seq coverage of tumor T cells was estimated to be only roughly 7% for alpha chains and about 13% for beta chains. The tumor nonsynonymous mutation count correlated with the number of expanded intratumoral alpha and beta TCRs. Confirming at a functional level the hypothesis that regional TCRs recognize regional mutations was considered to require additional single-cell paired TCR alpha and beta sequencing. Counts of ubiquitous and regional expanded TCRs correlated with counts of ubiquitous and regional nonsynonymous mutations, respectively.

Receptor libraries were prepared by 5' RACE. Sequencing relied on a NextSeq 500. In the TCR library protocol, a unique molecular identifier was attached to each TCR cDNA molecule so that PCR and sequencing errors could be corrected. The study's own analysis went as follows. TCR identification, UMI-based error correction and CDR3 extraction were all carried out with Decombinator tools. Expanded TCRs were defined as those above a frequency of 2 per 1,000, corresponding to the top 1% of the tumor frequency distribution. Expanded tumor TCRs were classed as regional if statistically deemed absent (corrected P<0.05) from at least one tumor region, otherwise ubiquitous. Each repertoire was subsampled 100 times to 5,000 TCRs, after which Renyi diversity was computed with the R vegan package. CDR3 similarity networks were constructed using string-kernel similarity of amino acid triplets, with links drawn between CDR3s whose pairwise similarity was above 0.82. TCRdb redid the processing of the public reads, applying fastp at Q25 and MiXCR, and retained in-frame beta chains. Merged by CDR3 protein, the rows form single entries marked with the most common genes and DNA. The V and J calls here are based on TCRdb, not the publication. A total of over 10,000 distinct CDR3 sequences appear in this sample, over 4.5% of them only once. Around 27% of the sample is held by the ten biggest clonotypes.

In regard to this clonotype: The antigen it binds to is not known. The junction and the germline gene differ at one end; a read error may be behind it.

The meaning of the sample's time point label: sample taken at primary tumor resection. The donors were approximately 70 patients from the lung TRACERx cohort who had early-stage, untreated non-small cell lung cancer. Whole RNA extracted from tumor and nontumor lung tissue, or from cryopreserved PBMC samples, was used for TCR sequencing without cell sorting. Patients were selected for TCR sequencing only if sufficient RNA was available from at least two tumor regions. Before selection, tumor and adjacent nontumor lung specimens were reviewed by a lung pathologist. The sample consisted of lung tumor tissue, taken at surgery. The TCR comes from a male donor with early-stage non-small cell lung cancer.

CDR3 region: CTSSSSGRDTEAFF. The DNA sequence reads TGTACCAGCAGCAGCAGCGGGCGGGACACTGAAGCTTTCTTT. The chain is assembled from TRBV11-2 and TRBJ1-1; no confident D gene assignment can be made. The germline V gene supplies CDR1 SGHAT and CDR2 FQNNGV. The CDR3 runs 14 residues from the cysteine to the phenylalanine. Just CDR3 DNA is preserved here, 42 bases in frame from base 1.